The clone carrying this T cell receptor beta chain was detected only once. The sample comes from a study of technical replicates of blood from a handful of donors. Germline CDR1 reads SNHLY; CDR2 reads FYNNEI. V trimming: 6 bases; J trimming: 4 bases; junction bases outside the gene matches: 13. The length of the CDR3 is 16 residues. Data came from immunoSEQ multiplex PCR; TCRdb stores just in-frame clones and leaves some out. Here the sample spans tens of thousands of clones, over 90% being singletons. Sequenced input: T cells isolated from PBMCs. The source is a human donor in good health. V and J are TRBV2 and TRBJ1-1; 8 bases line up with TRBD1. CDR3 in amino acids: CASRGQETGGGTEAFF. The CDR3 DNA sequence: TGTGCCAGCAGGGGACAGGAGACAGGAGGTGGCACTGAAGCTTTCTTT.